The entry that follows covers one TCR beta chain sequence. Primers for the PCR totalled 60 Vbeta and 13 Jbeta. Generated by immunoSEQ multiplex PCR, the TCRdb table keeps only in-frame clones and is missing some. The repertoire holds fewer than 200,000 clones, with roughly 71% as singletons. The sample is drawn from a study of cytomegalovirus exposure and HLA in healthy donors. The germline V gene encodes CDR1 LNHDA and CDR2 SQIVND (reference sequence). The CDR3 is 16 residues long. V was clipped by 3 bases and J by 11 bases; unmatched bases: 12. The V call is TRBV19, the J call TRBJ2-3, with 12 nucleotides matching TRBD2. Sequencing used PBMCs. The receptor's source is a male donor in good health and CMV-seropositive. For the CDR3, the DNA is TGTGCCAGTAGTATTATTGGACTAGCGGGGTCAGGAGGGCAGTATTTT. Its translation: CASSIIGLAGSGGQYF.